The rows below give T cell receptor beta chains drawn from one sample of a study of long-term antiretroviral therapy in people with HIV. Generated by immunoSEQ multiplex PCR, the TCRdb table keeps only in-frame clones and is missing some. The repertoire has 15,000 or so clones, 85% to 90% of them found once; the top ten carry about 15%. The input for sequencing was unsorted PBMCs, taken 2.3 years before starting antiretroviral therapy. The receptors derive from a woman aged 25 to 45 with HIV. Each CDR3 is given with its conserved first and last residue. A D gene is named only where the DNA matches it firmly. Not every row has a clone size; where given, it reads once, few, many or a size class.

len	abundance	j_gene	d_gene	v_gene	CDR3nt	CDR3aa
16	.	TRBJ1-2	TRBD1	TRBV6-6	TGTGCCAGCAGCTGGGGAACAGGGGGCGCTCAGGGTGGCTACACCTTC	CASSWGTGGAQGGYTF
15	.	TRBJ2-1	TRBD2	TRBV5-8	TGTGCCAGCAGCAAACTGGGACTAGCGGGGGCGTGGCAGTTCTTC	CASSKLGLAGAWQFF
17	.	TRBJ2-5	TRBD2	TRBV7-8	TGTGCCAGCAGCTTATCCCCCCTAGCGGGAAGAATGGAGACCCAGTACTTC	CASSLSPLAGRMETQYF
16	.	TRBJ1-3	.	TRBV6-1	TGTGCCAGCAGTGAACGTCCGCAGACCTCTGGAAACACCATATATTTT	CASSERPQTSGNTIYF
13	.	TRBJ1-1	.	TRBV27	TGTGCCAGCAGTTCGGGACGGCACACTGAAGCTTTCTTT	CASSSGRHTEAFF
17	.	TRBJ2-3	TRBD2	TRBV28	TGTGCCAGCAGTTTATATGCTAGCGGGGAAAGCACAGATACGCAGTATTTT	CASSLYASGESTDTQYF
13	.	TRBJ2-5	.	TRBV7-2	TGTGCCAGCAGCCAAACCTATGCCGAGACCCAGTACTTC	CASSQTYAETQYF
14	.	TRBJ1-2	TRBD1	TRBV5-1	TGCGCCAGCAGACAGGGGGCCGGTGGGGATGGCTACACCTTC	CASRQGAGGDGYTF
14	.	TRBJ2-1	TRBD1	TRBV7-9	TGTGCCAGCAGCTGGGGACAGGGCGAGGGTGAGCAGTTCTTC	CASSWGQGEGEQFF
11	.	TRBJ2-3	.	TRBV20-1	TGCAGTGCATTCCCAGGGGGGCTGCAGTATTTT	CSAFPGGLQYF
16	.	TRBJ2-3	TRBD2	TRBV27	TGTGCCAGCAGTCCCCGGTCGGGGGGGGCCATCGATACGCAGTATTTT	CASSPRSGGAIDTQYF
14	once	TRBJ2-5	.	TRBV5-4	TGTGCCAGCAGCTTGGCGGCGGTGCAAGAGACCCAGTACTTC	CASSLAAVQETQYF
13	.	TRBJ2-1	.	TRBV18	TGTGCCAGCTCACCCACAGGAGACAATGAGCAGTTCTTC	CASSPTGDNEQFF
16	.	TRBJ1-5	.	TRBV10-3	TGTGCCATCAGAGACGGACAAATCGGTAGCAATCAGCCCCAGCATTTT	CAIRDGQIGSNQPQHF
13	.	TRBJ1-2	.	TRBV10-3	TGTGCCATCAGTGAGGGAGGGGTAGATGGCTACACCTTC	CAISEGGVDGYTF
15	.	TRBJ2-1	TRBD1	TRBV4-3	TGCGCCAGCAGCTCCACAGGGGCCCCCTACAATGAGCAGTTCTTC	CASSSTGAPYNEQFF
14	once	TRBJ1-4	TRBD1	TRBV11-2	TGTGCCAGCAGCCCCAGGGGGGCTAATGAAAAACTGTTTTTT	CASSPRGANEKLFF
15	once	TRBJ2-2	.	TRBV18	TGTGCCAGCTCACCACCGGGCGGCCCGGGCGGGGAGCTGTTTTTT	CASSPPGGPGGELFF
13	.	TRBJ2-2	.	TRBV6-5	TGTGCCAGCAGCCTCGGGGAGGCGGGGGAGCTGTTTTTT	CASSLGEAGELFF
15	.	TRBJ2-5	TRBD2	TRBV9	TGTGCCAGCAGCCCGGGAGGGGGGACCCAAGGGGCCCAGTACTTC	CASSPGGGTQGAQYF
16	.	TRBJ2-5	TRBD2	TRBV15	TGTGCCACCAGCAGAGATCCTAGCGGGGGCCAAGAGACCCAGTACTTC	CATSRDPSGGQETQYF
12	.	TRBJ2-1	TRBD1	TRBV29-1	TGCAGCGTGGACAGGGGACGCAATGAGCAGTTCTTC	CSVDRGRNEQFF
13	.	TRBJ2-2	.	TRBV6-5	TGTGCCAGTTGGGAAAGCGGGTACGGGGAGCTGTTTTTT	CASWESGYGELFF
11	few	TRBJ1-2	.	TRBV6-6	TGTGCCCTACAGGGTATGGGTGGCTACACCTTC	CALQGMGGYTF
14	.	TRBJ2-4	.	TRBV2	TGTGCCAGCAGTGAAAGGTCAGGGATAAACATTCAGTACTTC	CASSERSGINIQYF
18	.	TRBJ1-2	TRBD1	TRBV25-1	TGTGCCAGCAAAGGCACAGGGGGGCTGGGAAAGGGGGGCTATGGCTACACCTTC	CASKGTGGLGKGGYGYTF
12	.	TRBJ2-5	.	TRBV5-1	TGCGCCAGCAGCTTGGCCCAAGAGACCCAGTACTTC	CASSLAQETQYF
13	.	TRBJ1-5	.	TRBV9	TGTGCCAGCAGCGCCGGGTGGAACCAGCCCCAGCATTTT	CASSAGWNQPQHF
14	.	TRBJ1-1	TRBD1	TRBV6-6	TGTGCCAGCAGTTACTCCACTCAGGGGGAGAAGACTTTCTTT	CASSYSTQGEKTFF
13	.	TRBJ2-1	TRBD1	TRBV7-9	TGTGCCAGCAGCCGAGACAGGGGCAATGAGCAGTTCTTC	CASSRDRGNEQFF
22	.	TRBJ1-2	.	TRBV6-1	TGTGCCAGCAGTGAAAAACCAGGGCGGGGTTTAGGAACCACGTCTGGAGTATATGGCTACACCTTC	CASSEKPGRGLGTTSGVYGYTF
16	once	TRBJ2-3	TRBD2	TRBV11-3	TGTGCCAGCAGCTTAGGTTTAGCGGGGGGAGCGGATACGCAGTATTTT	CASSLGLAGGADTQYF
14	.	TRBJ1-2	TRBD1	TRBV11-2	TGTGCCAGCAGCTTAGCGGGACAGGGTTCTGGCTACACCTTC	CASSLAGQGSGYTF
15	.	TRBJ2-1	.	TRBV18	TGTGCCAGCTCCCCAATTGGTTCAGGGAAGAATGAGCAGTTCTTC	CASSPIGSGKNEQFF
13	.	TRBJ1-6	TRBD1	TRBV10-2	TGCGCCAGCAGTGGACAGGGTAATTCACCCCTCCACTTT	CASSGQGNSPLHF
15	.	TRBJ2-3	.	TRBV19	TGTGCCAGTAGTATAGGCGAGGATCTTGCAGATACGCAGTATTTT	CASSIGEDLADTQYF
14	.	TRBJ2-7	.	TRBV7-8	TGTGCCAGCAGCTTAGCAAGGGACAACTACGAGCAGTACTTC	CASSLARDNYEQYF
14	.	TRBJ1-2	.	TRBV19	TGTGCCAGTACCATAAACCGGGACCCCTATGGCTACACCTTC	CASTINRDPYGYTF
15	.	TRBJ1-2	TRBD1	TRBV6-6	TGTGCCAGCAGTCCTCGGACAGGGGAGGCTTATGGCTACACCTTC	CASSPRTGEAYGYTF
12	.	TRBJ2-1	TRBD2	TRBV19	TGTGCCAGTAGTATAGTGGGAGGGGAGCAGTTCTTC	CASSIVGGEQFF
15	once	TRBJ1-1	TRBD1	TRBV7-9	TGTGCCAGCAGCTTGGGACAGACTATGAACACTGAAGCTTTCTTT	CASSLGQTMNTEAFF